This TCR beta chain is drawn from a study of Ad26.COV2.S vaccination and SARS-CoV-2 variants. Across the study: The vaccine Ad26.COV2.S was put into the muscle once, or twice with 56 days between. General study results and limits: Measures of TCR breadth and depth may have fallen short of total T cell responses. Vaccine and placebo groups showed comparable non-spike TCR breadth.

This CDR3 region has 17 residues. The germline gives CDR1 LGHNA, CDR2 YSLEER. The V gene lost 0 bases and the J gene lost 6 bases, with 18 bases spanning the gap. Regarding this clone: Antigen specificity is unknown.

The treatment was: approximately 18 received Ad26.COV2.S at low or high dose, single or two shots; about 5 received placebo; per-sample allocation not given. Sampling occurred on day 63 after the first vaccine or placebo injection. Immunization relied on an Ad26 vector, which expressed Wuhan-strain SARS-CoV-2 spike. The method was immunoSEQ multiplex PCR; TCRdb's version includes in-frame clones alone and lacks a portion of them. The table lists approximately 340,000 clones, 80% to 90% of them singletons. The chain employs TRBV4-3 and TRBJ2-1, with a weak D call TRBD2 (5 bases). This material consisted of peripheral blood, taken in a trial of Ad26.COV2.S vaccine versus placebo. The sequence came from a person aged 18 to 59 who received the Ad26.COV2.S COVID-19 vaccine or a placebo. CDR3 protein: CASSQDSRYGEANEQFF. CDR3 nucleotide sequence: TGCGCCAGCAGCCAAGATAGCAGGTACGGGGAAGCCAATGAGCAGTTCTTC.